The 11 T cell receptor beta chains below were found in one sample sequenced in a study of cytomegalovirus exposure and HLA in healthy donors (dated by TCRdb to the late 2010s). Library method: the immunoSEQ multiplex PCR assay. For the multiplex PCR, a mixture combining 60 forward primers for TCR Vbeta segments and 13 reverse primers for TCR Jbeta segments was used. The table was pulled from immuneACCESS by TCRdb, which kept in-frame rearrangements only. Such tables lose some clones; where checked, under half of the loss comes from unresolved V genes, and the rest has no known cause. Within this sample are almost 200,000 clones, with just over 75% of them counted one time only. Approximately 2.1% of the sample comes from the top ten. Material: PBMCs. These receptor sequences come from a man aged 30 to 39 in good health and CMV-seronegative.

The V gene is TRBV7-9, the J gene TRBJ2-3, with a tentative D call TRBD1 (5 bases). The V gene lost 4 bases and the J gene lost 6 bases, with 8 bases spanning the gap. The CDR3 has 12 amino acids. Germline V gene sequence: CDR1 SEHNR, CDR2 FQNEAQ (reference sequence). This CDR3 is CASSSSGDTQYF. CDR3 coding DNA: TGTGCCAGCAGCTCCTCAGGGGATACGCAGTATTTT.

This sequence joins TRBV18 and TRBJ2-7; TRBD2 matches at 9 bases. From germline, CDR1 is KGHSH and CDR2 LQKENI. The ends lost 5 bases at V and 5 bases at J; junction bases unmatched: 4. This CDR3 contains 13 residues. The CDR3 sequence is CASSTGLANEQYF. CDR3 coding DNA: TGTGCCAGCTCAACAGGACTAGCGAACGAGCAGTACTTC.

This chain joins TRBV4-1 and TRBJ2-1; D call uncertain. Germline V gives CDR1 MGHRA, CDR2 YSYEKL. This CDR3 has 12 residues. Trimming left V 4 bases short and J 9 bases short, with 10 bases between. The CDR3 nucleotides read TGCGCCAGCAGCCCGCCGTCGGGTGAGCAGTTCTTC. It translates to CASSPPSGEQFF.

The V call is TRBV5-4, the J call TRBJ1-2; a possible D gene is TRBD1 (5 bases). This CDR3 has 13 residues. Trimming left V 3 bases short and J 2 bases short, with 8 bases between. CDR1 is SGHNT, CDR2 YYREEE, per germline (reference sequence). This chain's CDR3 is CASSSTVNYGYTF. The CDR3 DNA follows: TGTGCCAGCAGCTCGACAGTGAACTATGGCTACACCTTC. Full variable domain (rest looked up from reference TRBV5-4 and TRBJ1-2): ETGVTQSPTHLIKTRGQQVTLRCSSQSGHNTVSWYQQALGQGPQFIFQYYREEENGRGNFPPRFSGLQFPNYSSELNVNALELDDSALYLCASSSTVNYGYTFGSGTRLTVV.

The CDR3 spells CASSLGTSGSKETQYF. The CDR3 coding sequence is TGTGCCAGCAGCTTAGGGACTAGCGGGAGTAAAGAGACCCAGTACTTC. The chain has TRBV11-3 and TRBJ2-5; 13 bases fit TRBD2. Germline V gene sequence: CDR1 SGHNT, CDR2 YENEEA. The V and J ends lost 1 base and 3 bases, in that order; junction bases with no gene match: 2. The CDR3 is 16 residues long.

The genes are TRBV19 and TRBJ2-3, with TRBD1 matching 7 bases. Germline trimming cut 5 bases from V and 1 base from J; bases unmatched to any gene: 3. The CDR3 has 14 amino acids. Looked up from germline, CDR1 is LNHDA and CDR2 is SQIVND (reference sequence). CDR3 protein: CASSQTGRTDTQYF. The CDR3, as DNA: TGTGCCAGTAGTCAGACAGGGCGCACAGATACGCAGTATTTT.

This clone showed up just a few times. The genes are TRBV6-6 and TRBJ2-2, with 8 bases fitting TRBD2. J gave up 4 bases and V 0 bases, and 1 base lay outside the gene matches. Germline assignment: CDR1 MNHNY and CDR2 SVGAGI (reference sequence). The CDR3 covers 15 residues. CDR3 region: CASSYSSGSTGELFF. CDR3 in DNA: TGTGCCAGCAGTTACTCGAGCGGGAGCACCGGGGAGCTGTTTTTT.

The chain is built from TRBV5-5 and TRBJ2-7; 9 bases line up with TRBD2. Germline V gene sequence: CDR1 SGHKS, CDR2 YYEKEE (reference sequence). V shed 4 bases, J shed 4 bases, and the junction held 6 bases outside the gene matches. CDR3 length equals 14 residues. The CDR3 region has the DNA TGTGCCAGCAGCCCGACTAGCGGAATTTACGAGCAGTACTTC. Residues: CASSPTSGIYEQYF.

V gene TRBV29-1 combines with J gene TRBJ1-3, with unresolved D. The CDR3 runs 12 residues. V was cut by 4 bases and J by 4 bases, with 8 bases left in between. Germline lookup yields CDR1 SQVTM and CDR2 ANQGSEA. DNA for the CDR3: TGCAGCGTTGTAACGGGAGGAAACACCATATATTTT. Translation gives CSVVTGGNTIYF. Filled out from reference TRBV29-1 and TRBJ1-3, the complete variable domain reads SAVISQKPSRDICQRGTSLTIQCQVDSQVTMMFWYRQQPGQSLTLIATANQGSEATYESGFVIDKFPISRPNLTFSTLTVSNMSPEDSSIYLCSVVTGGNTIYFGEGSWLTVV.

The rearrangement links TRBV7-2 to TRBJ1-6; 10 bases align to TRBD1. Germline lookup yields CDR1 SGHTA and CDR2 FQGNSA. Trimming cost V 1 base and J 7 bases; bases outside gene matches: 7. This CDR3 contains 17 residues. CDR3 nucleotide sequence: TGTGCCAGCAGCTTAGGTCATCCGGGACAGGGGAATTCACCCCTCCACTTT. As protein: CASSLGHPGQGNSPLHF.

The CDR3 region has the DNA TGTGCCAGCGGACGGGGGGGGTTCTCTGGAAACACCATATATTTT. Translated, it gives CASGRGGFSGNTIYF. The rearrangement links TRBV28 to TRBJ1-3; D perhaps matches TRBD1 (5 bases). This CDR3 spans 15 amino acids. Looked up from germline, CDR1 is MDHEN and CDR2 is SYDVKM. Trimming shortened V by 8 bases and J by 0 bases, and 14 bases separated the two germline ends. Drawing the rest from reference TRBV28 and TRBJ1-3, the complete variable domain is DVKVTQSSRYLVKRTGEKVFLECVQDMDHENMFWYRQDPGLGLRLIYFSYDVKMKEKGDIPEGYSVSREKKERFSLILESASTNQTSMYLCASGRGGFSGNTIYFGEGSWLTVV.